This T cell receptor beta chain was retrieved from a study of blood T cell repertoires in COVID-19. The overall study: T cells, B-cell-depleted T cells, or PBMCs provided the cDNA or gDNA that served as material.

The CDR3 extends over 12 amino acids. V was pared by 7 bases and J by 7 bases, with 11 bases between. TCRdb's table, derived via immunoSEQ multiplex PCR, lists solely in-frame clones and lacks some. The sample includes some 200,000 clones, roughly 90% of them seen just once. J is TRBJ1-3 and V is TRBV12-3 or TRBV12-4; D might be TRBD1 (5 bases). The material sequenced was PBMCs or T cells enriched from blood (not recorded which). The sequence was collected from a woman between 25 and 40 years old who had recovered from COVID-19. Here the CDR3 reads CASNKKGNTIYF. CDR3 DNA sequence: TGTGCCAGCAATAAAAAGGGGAACACCATATATTTT.